Sequencing of this T cell receptor beta chain was carried out in a study of regulatory dendritic cells for organ transplantation. General study results and limits: The most alloreactive TCR clonotypes were found in resting memory CD8+ cells. Considerable individual heterogeneity was seen in alloreactive memory CD8+ T cells.

Only in-frame clones appear in the TCRdb table, and some are missing; sequencing was by immunoSEQ multiplex PCR. The profile covers some 28,000 clones, with roughly 80% appearing a single time and 0.08% to 0.11% taken by the ten largest. Germline lookup yields CDR1 SGHTA and CDR2 FQGNSA. The CDR3 is 15 amino acids. The V segment lost 5 bases and the J segment 4 bases; nucleotides outside the gene matches: 5. As concerns this clone: Antigen: not known.

Sequencing was carried out using naive CD4+ T cells from blood. Noted subset: CD45RA+ naive T cells. The receptor's source is a human donor in good health. The genes are TRBV7-2 and TRBJ2-1; 10 nucleotides match TRBD1. Here the CDR3 reads CASSIDRGQYNEQFF. Here the CDR3 DNA reads TGTGCCAGCAGCATCGACAGGGGGCAATACAATGAGCAGTTCTTC.